Presented here are 15 T cell receptor beta chains from one specimen sequenced in a study of T cell responses to AZD1222 COVID-19 vaccine. Profiled with immunoSEQ multiplex PCR; TCRdb holds only in-frame clones, not every one. The table lists 70,000 to 95,000 clones, 90% of them singletons. The sequencing here drew on peripheral blood, taken on day 0 of AZD1222 vaccination. These TCRs come from an adult in good health.

The genes are TRBV4-2 and TRBJ1-1, with 9 bases fitting TRBD1. The V and J ends lost 1 base and 3 bases, in that order; junction bases with no gene match: 9. CDR1 LGHNA and CDR2 YNFKEQ come from the germline V gene. The CDR3 extends over 17 amino acids. CDR3 loop: CASSQGEETGGYTEAFF. The DNA for the CDR3 is TGTGCCAGCAGCCAAGGTGAGGAGACAGGGGGTTACACTGAAGCTTTCTTT.

This sequence joins TRBV7-9 and TRBJ2-1; TRBD2 matches at 8 bases. J gave up 9 bases and V 4 bases, and 8 bases lay outside the gene matches. Germline CDR1 reads SEHNR; CDR2 reads FQNEAQ (reference sequence). This CDR3 is built from 14 residues. The CDR3 sequence: CASSSQESGGEQFF. In DNA form, the CDR3 reads TGTGCCAGCAGCTCCCAGGAAAGCGGGGGTGAGCAGTTCTTC.

This rearrangement joins TRBV19 to TRBJ1-2; 12 positions match TRBD1. The CDR3 has 16 amino acids. CDR1 and CDR2 from the germline V gene are LNHDA and SQIVND (reference sequence). Germline trimming cut 2 bases from V and 6 bases from J; bases unmatched to any gene: 7. Here the CDR3 reads CASSIRGQGASNGYTF. As DNA, the CDR3 is TGTGCCAGTAGTATAAGGGGACAGGGGGCATCGAATGGCTACACCTTC.

The rearrangement joins TRBV6-2 or TRBV6-3 to TRBJ2-5; 8 positions match TRBD2. The germline V gene encodes CDR1 MNHEY and CDR2 SVGEGT. The CDR3 extends over 16 amino acids. Trimming removed 6 bases from V and 4 bases from J; junction bases left unmatched: 13. The CDR3 region is CASSPNGRGLGETQYF. CDR3 nucleotide sequence: TGTGCCAGCAGCCCTAACGGGAGGGGATTGGGAGAGACCCAGTACTTC.

The genes are TRBV3-1 (or the pseudogene TRBV3-2) and TRBJ1-1; D is undetermined. Germline-derived CDR1 and CDR2 are LGHDT and YNNKEL (reference sequence). The CDR3 length is 11 residues. The V end lost 2 bases, the J end lost 4 bases, and 2 bases lay between the germline ends. The CDR3 DNA sequence: TGTGCCAGCAGCCAAAGCACTGAAGCTTTCTTT. Amino acids: CASSQSTEAFF.

V is TRBV9 and J is TRBJ2-7, with D unclear. This CDR3 has 16 amino acids. V lost 0 bases and J 2 bases, leaving 15 bases between the germline ends. The germline CDR1 and CDR2 sequences are SGDLS and YYNGEE. The CDR3 here is CASSVGRGWEPYEQYF. The CDR3 DNA sequence: TGTGCCAGCAGCGTAGGTAGAGGATGGGAACCCTACGAGCAGTACTTC.

The V and J genes are TRBV7-9 and TRBJ1-2, with 7 bases identical to TRBD1. CDR1 and CDR2 (germline): SEHNR, FQNEAQ (reference sequence). The CDR3 spans 14 residues. V lost 0 bases and J lost 8; bases outside the gene matches: 6. CDR3 amino acids: CASSLAGQMGGYTF. CDR3 sequence (DNA): TGTGCCAGCAGCTTAGCGGGACAGATGGGGGGCTACACCTTC.

The chain couples TRBV7-8 to TRBJ1-4, with D unresolved. The CDR3 runs to 13 residues. V lost 5 bases and J lost 10, with 14 bases in between. CDR1 and CDR2 (germline): SGHVS, FQNEAQ. The CDR3 nucleotides are TGTGCCAGCAGCCCCCAAGTCTCCGGAAAACTGTTTTTT. It specifies CASSPQVSGKLFF.

V is TRBV29-1 and J is TRBJ1-1; D is unresolved. The length of the CDR3 is 13 residues. Germline V lookup: CDR1 SQVTM, CDR2 ANQGSEA. V gave up 7 bases and J gave up 2 bases, with 14 bases separating them. In DNA form, the CDR3 reads TGCAGCGCCGGGTCCGAGCTCAACACTGAAGCTTTCTTT. Its translation: CSAGSELNTEAFF.

The chain recombines TRBV5-1 with TRBJ1-1; D ambiguous. The length of the CDR3 is 13 residues. Germline CDR1 and CDR2: SGHRS and YFSETQ. Trimming took 6 bases from V and 4 from J, leaving 13 bases between them. The CDR3 reads CASTPSGSTEAFF. DNA for the CDR3: TGCGCCAGCACCCCAAGTGGGAGCACTGAAGCTTTCTTT.

The chain carries TRBV30 and TRBJ1-1, with 9 bases matching TRBD1. There are 13 residues in the CDR3. Germline trimming cut 2 bases from V and 10 bases from J; bases unmatched to any gene: 8. The germline gives CDR1 GTSNPN, CDR2 SVGIG (reference sequence). The CDR3 DNA follows: TGTGCCTGGAGTCAAAACAGGGGGCAGGGAGCTTTCTTT. Translated, it gives CAWSQNRGQGAFF.

This chain links TRBV11-2 with TRBJ2-4; D is perhaps TRBD1 (6 bases). Germline V lookup: CDR1 SGHAT, CDR2 FQNNGV. The CDR3 has 16 amino acids. Between the trimmed V and J ends, which lost 4 bases and 0 bases, there was a span of 13 bases. The CDR3 loop reads CASSSTGSLAKNIQYF. Written as DNA, the CDR3 is TGTGCCAGCAGCTCGACAGGCTCGCTAGCCAAAAACATTCAGTACTTC.

The V gene is TRBV30, the J gene TRBJ2-7, with 10 nucleotides matching TRBD2. The CDR3 spans 14 residues. Germline CDR1 reads GTSNPN; CDR2 reads SVGIG (reference sequence). The junction had 10 bases not matched to a gene; V was cut back by 5 bases and J by 6 bases. The CDR3 loop is CAWGGLAGVVEQYF. DNA for the CDR3: TGTGCCTGGGGCGGCCTAGCGGGAGTGGTCGAGCAGTACTTC.

CDR3 protein: CASSSGMDEKLFF. The CDR3 bases are TGTGCCAGCAGCTCGGGGATGGATGAAAAACTGTTTTTT. This chain uses TRBV7-9 with TRBJ1-4; D gene unclear. V dropped 4 bases and J dropped 6 bases, with 9 bases sitting between them. Germline CDR1 and CDR2: SEHNR and FQNEAQ (reference sequence). This CDR3 spans 13 amino acids.

The CDR3 nucleotides read TGTGCCAGCAGCTCTGGACAGGGAAACACTGAAGCTTTCTTT. Translation: CASSSGQGNTEAFF. V gene TRBV7-3 combines with J gene TRBJ1-1, with 8 bases lining up with TRBD1. Germline V gene data show CDR1 as SGHTA and CDR2 as FQGTGA. With V trimmed by 4 bases and J by 2 bases, 3 bases remained unmatched. The CDR3 extends over 14 amino acids. The full variable domain, its missing parts supplied by reference TRBV7-3 and TRBJ1-1, is GAGVSQTPSNKVTEKGKYVELRCDPISGHTALYWYRQSLGQGPEFLIYFQGTGAADDSGLPNDRFFAVRPEGSVSTLKIQRTERGDSAVYLCASSSGQGNTEAFFGQGTRLTVV.